The 28 T cell receptor beta chains presented below share a single source sample, sequenced in a study of blood T cell repertoires in COVID-19. Sequenced by immunoSEQ multiplex PCR; TCRdb stores in-frame clones only, minus some. This sample has some 14,000 clones, with about 80% found just once. Material for sequencing was peripheral blood. All receptors derive from a human donor in a cohort sampled during active COVID-19.

This clone was counted only a few times. This chain joins TRBV6-5 and TRBJ1-5; a possible D gene is TRBD1 (5 bases). The germline gives CDR1 MNHEY, CDR2 SVGAGI. The CDR3 is 14 residues long. The ends were cut back, 6 bases at V and 1 base at J, with 10 bases in the middle. The CDR3 spells CASSYDRSNQPQHF. In DNA, the CDR3 is TGTGCCAGCAGCTACGACAGAAGCAATCAGCCCCAGCATTTT.

V usage is TRBV5-1 and J usage is TRBJ1-5; D gene unclear. CDR3 length: 12 residues. The germline V gene encodes CDR1 SGHRS and CDR2 YFSETQ. Trimming pared 3 bases from V and 10 bases from J, leaving 11 bases between. CDR3 sequence: CASSSDGGPQHF. Written as DNA, the CDR3 is TGCGCCAGCAGCTCCGACGGCGGCCCCCAGCATTTT.

J is TRBJ2-1 and V is TRBV7-2, with 10 bases matching TRBD2. The CDR3 spans 17 residues. The germline V gene has CDR1 SGHTA and CDR2 FQGNSA. Unmatched junction bases numbered 9, after V lost 1 base and J lost 6 bases. The CDR3 sequence: CASSLETTSGMSNEQFF. The CDR3 region has the DNA TGTGCCAGCAGCTTAGAGACAACTAGCGGGATGAGCAATGAGCAGTTCTTC.

This rearrangement joins TRBV27 to TRBJ1-4; tentatively, D is TRBD1 (5 bases). CDR1 and CDR2 (germline): MNHEY, SMNVEV (reference sequence). The CDR3 covers 17 residues. Trimming removed 5 bases from V and 0 bases from J, with 16 bases in between. CDR3 loop: CASSPWGRNPTNEKLFF. The CDR3, as DNA: TGTGCCAGCAGTCCCTGGGGCAGGAACCCAACTAATGAAAAACTGTTTTTT.

The chain couples TRBV29-1 to TRBJ2-3; D is undetermined. Trimming cost V 0 bases and J 5 bases, with 15 bases left between them. The CDR3 spans 15 residues. Germline CDR1 SQVTM, CDR2 ANQGSEA. CDR3 sequence (DNA): TGCAGCGTTGAAGATGTGACAACGGCCGGAGATACGCAGTATTTT. This gives the protein CSVEDVTTAGDTQYF.

The chain is built from TRBV5-1 and TRBJ1-6; the D is unclear. V lost 0 bases and J 0 bases, leaving 4 bases between the germline ends. The CDR3 length is 15 residues. Germline lookup yields CDR1 SGHRS and CDR2 YFSETQ. CDR3 amino acids: CASSLESSYNSPLHF. The CDR3 nucleotides are TGCGCCAGCAGCTTGGAGAGCTCCTATAATTCACCCCTCCACTTT.

The V call is TRBV19, the J call TRBJ2-5; TRBD2 might be the D (6 bases). The CDR3 loop spans 12 amino acids. Germline loops: CDR1 LNHDA, CDR2 SQIVND (reference sequence). Trimming shortened V by 3 bases and J by 5 bases, and 7 bases separated the two germline ends. This CDR3 reads CASSIGGETQYF. The CDR3 DNA sequence: TGTGCCAGTAGTATTGGAGGGGAGACCCAGTACTTC.

This CDR3 reads CASSATGFSYEQYF. CDR3 DNA sequence: TGCGCCAGCAGTGCAACAGGATTCTCCTACGAGCAGTACTTC. This chain joins TRBV4-3 and TRBJ2-7, with D possibly being TRBD1 (5 bases). This CDR3 spans 14 amino acids. Germline CDR1 and CDR2: LGHNA and YSLEER. V lost 6 bases to trimming and J lost 0 bases, with 12 bases between them.

The chain joins TRBV7-8 to TRBJ1-1, with a possible D match to TRBD1 (6 bases). Germline V lookup: CDR1 SGHVS, CDR2 FQNEAQ. Trimming removed 2 bases from V and 4 bases from J, with 14 bases in between. This CDR3 is 15 amino acids long. The CDR3 protein is CASSLQGGGGTEAFF. CDR3 nucleotide sequence: TGTGCCAGCAGCTTACAGGGAGGGGGGGGCACTGAAGCTTTCTTT.

The chain carries TRBV5-1 and TRBJ2-1; TRBD1 might be the D (6 bases). Germline loops: CDR1 SGHRS, CDR2 YFSETQ. Trimming took 4 bases from V and 3 from J, leaving 11 bases between them. The CDR3 is 14 residues long. CDR3 sequence: CASSRGDNYNEQFF. In nucleotides, the CDR3 is TGCGCCAGCAGCCGAGGGGACAACTACAATGAGCAGTTCTTC.

A remark on this clone: One end of the junction is discordant with germline, which a read error may explain. The chain joins TRBV19 to TRBJ1-2; a weak D match, TRBD1 (6 bases). The CDR3 spans 15 residues. Germline assignment: CDR1 LNHDA and CDR2 SQIVND (reference sequence). Written as DNA, the CDR3 is TGTGCCAGTAGTATGGCCCCCTCTCCAGGGGATGGCTACTCCTTC. It translates to CASSMAPSPGDGYSF.

This clone was seen a single time. V is TRBV3-1 (or the pseudogene TRBV3-2) and J is TRBJ2-2; D gene unclear. Trimming pared 1 base from V and 4 bases from J, leaving 4 bases between. The CDR3 covers 13 residues. Germline values: CDR1 LGHDT, CDR2 YNNKEL (reference sequence). The CDR3 sequence is CASSQGSTGELFF. In nucleotides, the CDR3 is TGTGCCAGCAGCCAAGGGAGCACCGGGGAGCTGTTTTTT.

CDR3 nucleotide sequence: TGTGCCAGTAGTATGGCGACTTTGAACACTGAAGCTTTCTTT. It is translated as CASSMATLNTEAFF. The genes are TRBV19 and TRBJ1-1; D not certain. The CDR3 runs to 14 residues. Germline values: CDR1 LNHDA, CDR2 SQIVND (reference sequence). Trimming took 3 bases from V and 0 from J, leaving 8 bases between them.

This clone was found once. The J gene is TRBJ1-5, the V gene TRBV6-2 or TRBV6-3; TRBD1 agrees at 10 bases. Per germline, CDR1 MNHEY and CDR2 SVGEGT. This CDR3 contains 15 residues. Trimming cost V 6 bases and J 5 bases; bases outside gene matches: 7. This CDR3 reads CASSKGQGIHQPQHF. CDR3 nucleotide sequence: TGTGCCAGCAGCAAGGGACAGGGGATCCATCAGCCCCAGCATTTT.

The CDR3 bases are TGTGCCAGCAGCCAAGGGTCCGGGCTAGCGTACAATGAGCAGTTCTTC. This gives the protein CASSQGSGLAYNEQFF. The J gene is TRBJ2-1, the V gene TRBV4-2; weak D call: TRBD2 (6 bases). The germline CDR1 and CDR2 sequences are LGHNA and YNFKEQ. V lost 1 base and J lost 4, with 14 bases in between. This CDR3 has 16 residues.

The V call is TRBV7-2, the J call TRBJ2-1; D perhaps matches TRBD2 (5 bases). The CDR3 sequence is 15 residues long. Trimming removed 2 bases at V and 6 bases at J, with 14 bases between. CDR1 and CDR2 (germline): SGHTA, FQGNSA. CDR3 protein: CASSLSSSAGNEQFF. In DNA form, the CDR3 reads TGTGCCAGCAGCTTAAGTAGTAGCGCGGGCAATGAGCAGTTCTTC.

This chain joins TRBV9 and TRBJ1-6, with D possibly being TRBD1 (5 bases). The CDR3 length is 16 residues. Germline loops: CDR1 SGDLS, CDR2 YYNGEE. V was shortened by 0 bases and J by 13 bases, with 20 bases between the two germline ends. The CDR3 nucleotides read TGTGCCAGCAGCGTAGATGGAGGGCAGGGCGGATTCCCCCTCCACTTT. It yields the protein CASSVDGGQGGFPLHF.

The V gene is TRBV5-1, the J gene TRBJ1-1; TRBD1 aligns across 9 bases. Per the germline V gene, CDR1 is SGHRS and CDR2 is YFSETQ. Trimming took 4 bases from V and 5 from J; bases not matched to a gene: 12. The CDR3 runs 16 residues. The CDR3 region is CASSRDREGSGTEAFF. The DNA for the CDR3 is TGCGCCAGCAGCCGGGACAGGGAGGGTTCGGGGACTGAAGCTTTCTTT.

The J gene is TRBJ2-7, the V gene TRBV5-1; TRBD1 matches at 11 bases. Germline V lookup: CDR1 SGHRS, CDR2 YFSETQ. CDR3 length: 15 residues. The V and J ends lost 1 base and 5 bases, in that order; junction bases with no gene match: 5. CDR3 protein: CASSLPTGQGDEQYF. The CDR3 nucleotides read TGCGCCAGCAGCTTGCCCACGGGACAGGGGGACGAGCAGTACTTC.

This clone occurred once. This sequence joins TRBV6-2 or TRBV6-3 and TRBJ2-2; TRBD2 matches at 10 bases. Germline V gene data show CDR1 as MNHEY and CDR2 as SVGEGT. The CDR3 contains 16 residues. The V and J ends lost 5 bases and 4 bases, in that order; junction bases with no gene match: 7. The CDR3 nucleotides read TGTGCCAGCAGTACAGCGGGAGGGCCTTCCACCGGGGAGCTGTTTTTT. Translation gives CASSTAGGPSTGELFF.

The DNA of the CDR3 is TGTGCCAGCAGCTCGGGACTAGCGGGGGGCATAACAGATACGCAGTATTTT. Translated: CASSSGLAGGITDTQYF. V is TRBV7-3 and J is TRBJ2-3; 15 bases agree with TRBD2. The CDR3 extends over 17 amino acids. Unmatched junction bases numbered 5, after V lost 4 bases and J lost 3 bases. The germline V gene has CDR1 SGHTA and CDR2 FQGTGA.

The chain uses TRBV3-1 (or the pseudogene TRBV3-2) and TRBJ2-6, with a possible D match to TRBD1 (5 bases). Trimming pared 1 base from V and 0 bases from J, leaving 10 bases between. Germline CDR1 LGHDT, CDR2 YNNKEL (reference sequence). The CDR3 totals 17 residues. The CDR3 spells CASSQGQLPSGANVLTF. For the CDR3, the DNA is TGTGCCAGCAGCCAAGGACAGCTACCCTCTGGGGCCAACGTCCTGACTTTC.

The gene calls are TRBV28 and TRBJ1-4; 10 bases line up with TRBD1. This CDR3 spans 14 amino acids. Losses at the gene ends were 5 bases for V and 8 bases for J; bases not matched to a gene: 5. Germline V gene sequence: CDR1 MDHEN, CDR2 SYDVKM. The DNA of the CDR3 is TGTGCCAGCAGTCGGACAGGGGGACGGGAAAAACTGTTTTTT. The encoded protein is CASSRTGGREKLFF.

The gene calls are TRBV19 and TRBJ2-2, with TRBD2 matching 8 bases. This CDR3 has 15 residues. After removal of 2 bases from V and 2 bases from J, the junction contained 1 base not matched to a gene. Per germline, CDR1 LNHDA and CDR2 SQIVND (reference sequence). CDR3 sequence: CASSIRGGNTGELFF. CDR3 sequence (DNA): TGTGCCAGTAGTATACGGGGGGGAAACACCGGGGAGCTGTTTTTT.

The chain has TRBV11-3 and TRBJ1-3; 7 nucleotides line up with TRBD1. V was clipped by 8 bases and J by 0 bases; unmatched bases: 7. In germline, CDR1 is SGHNT, CDR2 YENEEA. The CDR3 has 15 residues. CDR3 sequence: CASGKGQTSGNTIYF. CDR3 coding DNA: TGTGCCAGCGGAAAGGGACAGACCTCTGGAAACACCATATATTTT.

The chain carries TRBV9 and TRBJ2-3, with D possibly TRBD1 on 6 matching bases. The CDR3 runs 16 residues. The germline V gene encodes CDR1 SGDLS and CDR2 YYNGEE. The V and J ends lost 0 bases and 0 bases respectively, with 11 bases between them. The CDR3 nucleotides are TGTGCCAGCAGCGTAGCGGGGACACAGAGCACAGATACGCAGTATTTT. As protein: CASSVAGTQSTDTQYF.

Worth noting for this clone: This CDR3 is also generated by other DNA sequences in the sample. The chain links TRBV7-3 to TRBJ2-3; D possibly corresponds to TRBD2 (6 bases). This CDR3 comprises 14 residues. The V gene lost 5 bases and the J gene lost 5 bases, with 14 bases spanning the gap. Germline values: CDR1 SGHTA, CDR2 FQGTGA. The CDR3 DNA sequence: TGTGCCAGCAGCCCTAGCGCGGCCGGAGATACGCAGTATTTT. As protein: CASSPSAAGDTQYF. Based on the CDR3 plus reference TRBV7-3 and TRBJ2-3, the full variable domain is GAGVSQTPSNKVTEKGKYVELRCDPISGHTALYWYRQSLGQGPEFLIYFQGTGAADDSGLPNDRFFAVRPEGSVSTLKIQRTERGDSAVYLCASSPSAAGDTQYFGPGTRLTVL.

The chain couples TRBV6-1 to TRBJ2-3, with 9 bases that match TRBD2. V was clipped by 3 bases and J by 7 bases; unmatched bases: 8. Germline V gene lookup returns CDR1 MNHNS and CDR2 SASEGT. The CDR3 runs to 15 residues. CDR3 sequence: CASSDIAGVVNTQYF. In DNA, the CDR3 is TGTGCCAGCAGTGACATAGCGGGAGTCGTTAATACGCAGTATTTT.